These 11 T cell receptor beta chains were sequenced from one sample in a study of cytomegalovirus exposure and HLA in healthy donors. PCR used 60 Vbeta primers and 13 Jbeta primers. Clones were sequenced by immunoSEQ multiplex PCR, and TCRdb holds only the in-frame ones, with some missing. The table has 150,000 to 200,000 clones, more than 60% seen once; the top ten hold approximately 1.5%. Sequenced sample: PBMCs. These receptors were obtained from a woman aged 25-40 years in good health and CMV-seropositive.

The rearrangement links TRBV4-3 to TRBJ1-4, with 8 nucleotides matching TRBD1. Germline values: CDR1 LGHNA, CDR2 YSLEER. The CDR3 covers 16 residues. Trimming at V came to 1 base and at J to 0 bases, leaving 1 base not matched to a gene. DNA of the CDR3: TGCGCCAGCAGCCAAGCGACAGGGGCAACTAATGAAAAACTGTTTTTT. Translating it yields CASSQATGATNEKLFF.

The J gene is TRBJ2-7, the V gene TRBV5-6; D may be TRBD2 (5 bases). V was cut by 2 bases and J by 3 bases, with 6 bases left in between. CDR3 length: 12 residues. Germline CDR1 is SGHDT and CDR2 is YYEEEE. CDR3 in amino acids: CASSFRDYEQYF. The CDR3 region has the DNA TGTGCCAGCAGCTTTCGGGACTACGAGCAGTACTTC. Variable domain in full (rest from reference TRBV5-6 and TRBJ2-7): DAGVTQSPTHLIKTRGQQVTLRCSPKSGHDTVSWYQQALGQGPQFIFQYYEEEERQRGNFPDRFSGHQFPNYSSELNVNALLLGDSALYLCASSFRDYEQYFGPGTRLTVT.

The chain couples TRBV7-2 to TRBJ1-2; 9 bases line up with TRBD1. Trimming cost V 6 bases and J 5 bases; bases outside gene matches: 10. CDR3 length: 15 amino acids. From germline, CDR1 is SGHTA and CDR2 FQGNSA. CDR3: CASRPQGALGYGYTF. In nucleotides, the CDR3 is TGTGCCAGCAGACCACAGGGGGCCCTGGGGTATGGCTACACCTTC. Using reference TRBV7-2 and TRBJ1-2 for the parts outside the CDR3, the full variable domain is GAGVSQSPSNKVTEKGKDVELRCDPISGHTALYWYRQSLGQGLEFLIYFQGNSAPDKSGLPSDRFSAERTGGSVSTLTIQRTQQEDSAVYLCASRPQGALGYGYTFGSGTRLTVV.

The chain is built from TRBV10-2 and TRBJ2-1, with TRBD2 identical over 10 bases. The CDR3 covers 13 residues. V lost 9 bases to trimming and J lost 4 bases; unmatched junction nucleotides: 3. The germline gives CDR1 WSHSY, CDR2 SAAADI. The chain's CDR3 is CASTSGTYNEQFF. CDR3 nucleotide sequence: TGCGCCAGTACTAGCGGGACTTACAATGAGCAGTTCTTC.

About this clone itself: At one end, the junction sequence differs from germline, possibly due to a read error. CDR3 nucleotide sequence: TGTGCCAGCAGCCTAGCCCAACTAGCGGGAGTGGAGGCCCAGTACTTC. Protein: CASSLAQLAGVEAQYF. This chain connects TRBV11-1 to TRBJ2-5, with 11 bases lining up with TRBD2. The CDR3 has 16 amino acids. CDR1 is SGHAT, CDR2 FQDESV, per germline (reference sequence). Looking up the rest from reference TRBV11-1 and TRBJ2-5 gives the full variable domain: EAEVAQSPRYKITEKSQAVAFWCDPISGHATLYWYRQILGQGPELLVQFQDESVVDDSQLPKDRFSAERLKGVDSTLKIQPAELGDSAMYLCASSLAQLAGVEAQYFGPGTRLLVL.

This chain uses TRBV29-1 with TRBJ2-5; D not resolved. The V end was cut by 5 bases, the J end by 1 base, with 2 bases between. The CDR3 extends over 10 amino acids. Per the germline V gene, CDR1 is SQVTM and CDR2 is ANQGSEA. The DNA of the CDR3 is TGCAGCGTTCTCCAAGAGACCCAGTACTTC. Translation gives CSVLQETQYF.

V gene TRBV5-4 combines with J gene TRBJ2-7; TRBD2 agrees at 12 bases. V dropped 4 bases and J dropped 1; count of bases not matched to a gene: 3. From germline, CDR1 is SGHNT and CDR2 YYREEE (reference sequence). The CDR3 sequence is 15 residues long. For the CDR3, the DNA is TGTGCCAGCAGCACCGGACTAGCGGGGTCCTACGAGCAGTACTTC. Translation gives CASSTGLAGSYEQYF. Variable domain in full (rest from reference TRBV5-4 and TRBJ2-7): ETGVTQSPTHLIKTRGQQVTLRCSSQSGHNTVSWYQQALGQGPQFIFQYYREEENGRGNFPPRFSGLQFPNYSSELNVNALELDDSALYLCASSTGLAGSYEQYFGPGTRLTVT.

The rearrangement links TRBV7-8 to TRBJ2-1; 8 nucleotides align to TRBD2. Germline assignment: CDR1 SGHVS and CDR2 FQNEAQ. The CDR3 covers 16 residues. J gave up 9 bases and V 1 base, and 11 bases lay outside the gene matches. This chain's CDR3 is CASSLDTSGSFGEQFF. In nucleotides, the CDR3 is TGTGCCAGCAGCTTAGACACCAGCGGGAGCTTCGGTGAGCAGTTCTTC.

The chain has TRBV28 and TRBJ2-3; 9 nucleotides align to TRBD2. Germline loops: CDR1 MDHEN, CDR2 SYDVKM. V lost 6 bases, J lost 2 bases, and 9 bases stayed unmatched. This CDR3 contains 16 residues. CDR3 region: CASSSRLAGFTDTQYF. The CDR3 region has the DNA TGTGCCAGCAGCTCCCGGCTAGCGGGGTTCACAGATACGCAGTATTTT.

V usage is TRBV29-1 and J usage is TRBJ1-5, with D tentatively TRBD1 (5 bases). The germline V and J ends were trimmed by 4 bases and 6 bases, with 13 bases remaining between them. CDR1 SQVTM and CDR2 ANQGSEA come from the germline V gene. This CDR3 is 13 amino acids long. The CDR3 reads CSVVAGAGQPQHF. CDR3 DNA: TGCAGCGTTGTAGCTGGGGCAGGTCAGCCCCAGCATTTT. The whole variable domain, remainder taken from reference TRBV29-1 and TRBJ1-5, is SAVISQKPSRDICQRGTSLTIQCQVDSQVTMMFWYRQQPGQSLTLIATANQGSEATYESGFVIDKFPISRPNLTFSTLTVSNMSPEDSSIYLCSVVAGAGQPQHFGDGTRLSIL.

The V call is TRBV4-3, the J call TRBJ2-2, with 7 bases lining up with TRBD1. V lost 0 bases, J lost 3 bases, and 19 bases stayed unmatched. The V gene's germline CDR1 is LGHNA and CDR2 YSLEER. The CDR3 has 21 amino acids. In nucleotides, the CDR3 is TGCGCCAGCAGCCAAGATCCCCCGGGACAGTCCTACTCCAATTACACCGGGGAGCTGTTTTTT. Amino acids: CASSQDPPGQSYSNYTGELFF.